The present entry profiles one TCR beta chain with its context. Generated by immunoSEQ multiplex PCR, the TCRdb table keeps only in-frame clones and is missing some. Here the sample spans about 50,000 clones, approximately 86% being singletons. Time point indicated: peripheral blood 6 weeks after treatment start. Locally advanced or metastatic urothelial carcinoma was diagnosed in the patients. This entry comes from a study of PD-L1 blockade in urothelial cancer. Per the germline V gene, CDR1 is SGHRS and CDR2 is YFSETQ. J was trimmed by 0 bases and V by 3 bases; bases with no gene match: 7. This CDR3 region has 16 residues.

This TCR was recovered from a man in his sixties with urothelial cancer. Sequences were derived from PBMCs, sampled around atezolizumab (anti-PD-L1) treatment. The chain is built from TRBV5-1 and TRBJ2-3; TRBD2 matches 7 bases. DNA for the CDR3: TGCGCCAGCAGCTCAAGAGCGGGGACTAGCACAGATACGCAGTATTTT. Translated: CASSSRAGTSTDTQYF. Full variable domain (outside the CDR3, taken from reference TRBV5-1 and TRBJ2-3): KAGVTQTPRYLIKTRGQQVTLSCSPISGHRSVSWYQQTPGQGLQFLFEYFSETQRNKGNFPGRFSGRQFSNSRSEMNVSTLELGDSALYLCASSSRAGTSTDTQYFGPGTRLTVL.